This is a list of T cell receptor beta chains from one sample in a study of T cells in Graves' hyperthyroidism and ophthalmopathy. One entry per CDR3 protein results from TCRdb running MiXCR on the multiplex PCR reads. The sample has 480,000 or so distinct CDR3 sequences, over 13% seen once. The specimen was blood. Receptor source: a woman aged 18 to 35 with Graves' hyperthyroidism. The CDR3 runs from the conserved cysteine through the conserved F or W. The D gene is left open where the match is weak. Clone sizes are given selectively: once, few, many, or a class where the clone is expanded.

clone_size	v_call	d_call	j_call	cdr3_aa	cdr3_nt
many	TRBV30	-	TRBJ2-2	CAWPGPKNTGELFF	TGTGCCTGGCCGGGTCCCAAGAACACCGGGGAGCTGTTTTTT
many	TRBV2	-	TRBJ2-1	CASSESASPYNEQFF	TGTGCCAGCAGTGAAAGCGCGTCCCCCTACAATGAGCAGTTCTTC
many	TRBV6-1	TRBD1	TRBJ1-2	CASSSKDRPNYGYTF	TGTGCCAGCAGTTCCAAGGACAGGCCTAACTATGGCTACACCTTC
-	TRBV4-1	-	TRBJ1-1	CASSQDPPGGSNTEAFF	TGCGCCAGCAGCCAAGACCCTCCTGGGGGGTCGAACACTGAAGCTTTCTTT
few	TRBV19	-	TRBJ1-1	CASSDRTMNTEAFF	TGTGCCAGTAGTGATCGGACCATGAACACTGAAGCTTTCTTT
many	TRBV20-1	-	TRBJ1-6	CSARELGRGAYNSPLHF	TGCAGTGCTAGAGAGCTAGGGCGGGGGGCCTATAATTCACCCCTCCACTTT
many	TRBV4-2	-	TRBJ2-3	CASSQDRTDTQYF	TGTGCCAGCAGCCAAGATAGGACAGATACGCAGTATTTT
many	TRBV30	-	TRBJ1-1	CAWNVGTEAFF	TGTGCCTGGAACGTGGGGACTGAAGCTTTCTTT
few	TRBV3-1	-	TRBJ1-3	CASSQDRGAGNTIYF	TGTGCCAGCAGCCAAGATCGAGGGGCTGGAAACACCATATATTTT
-	TRBV2	TRBD2	TRBJ2-1	CASSPTSGRALYNEQFF	TGTGCCAGCAGCCCGACTAGCGGGAGGGCCTTGTACAATGAGCAGTTCTTC
-	TRBV19	TRBD2	TRBJ2-1	CASRVGSGTSGYNEQFF	TGTGCCAGTCGCGTTGGATCCGGGACTAGCGGATACAATGAGCAGTTCTTC
once	TRBV24-1	-	TRBJ1-2	CATSDSQGRTVYGYTF	TGTGCCACCAGTGATTCGCAGGGGAGGACGGTCTATGGCTACACCTTC
many	TRBV30	-	TRBJ2-1	CAWGTSYNEQFF	TGTGCCTGGGGGACCTCCTACAATGAGCAGTTCTTC